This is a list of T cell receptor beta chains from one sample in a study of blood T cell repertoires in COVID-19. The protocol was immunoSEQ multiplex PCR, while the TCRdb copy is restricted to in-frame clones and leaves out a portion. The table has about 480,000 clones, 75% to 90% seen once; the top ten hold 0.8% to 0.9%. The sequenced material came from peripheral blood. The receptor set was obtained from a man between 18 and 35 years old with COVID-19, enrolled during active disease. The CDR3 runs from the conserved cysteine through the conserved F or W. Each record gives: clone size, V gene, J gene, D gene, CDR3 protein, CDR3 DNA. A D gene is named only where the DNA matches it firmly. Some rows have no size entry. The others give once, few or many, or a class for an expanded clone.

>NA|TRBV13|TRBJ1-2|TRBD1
CASSLKGTGYSYGYTF
TGTGCCAGCAGCTTAAAGGGGACAGGGTATTCCTATGGCTACACCTTC
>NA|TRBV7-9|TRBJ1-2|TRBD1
CASSLTGVNYGYTF
TGTGCCAGCAGCTTGACAGGGGTTAACTATGGCTACACCTTC
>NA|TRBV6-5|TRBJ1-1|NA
CASSNRRNTEAFF
TGTGCCAGCAGTAACAGGCGGAACACTGAAGCTTTCTTT
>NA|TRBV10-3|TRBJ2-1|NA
CAISPQGGNYNEQFF
TGTGCCATCAGTCCCCAGGGGGGAAATTACAATGAGCAGTTCTTC
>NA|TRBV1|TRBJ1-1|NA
CTSRPVWAHTEAFF
TGCACCAGCAGGCCTGTTTGGGCTCACACTGAAGCTTTCTTT
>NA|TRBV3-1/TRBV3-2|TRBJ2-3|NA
CASSQVLRGGRSDTQYF
TGTGCCAGCAGCCAAGTCCTCAGGGGAGGGAGGTCAGATACGCAGTATTTT
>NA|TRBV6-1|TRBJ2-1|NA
CASSDRWRQTAYNEQFF
TGTGCCAGCAGTGACCGCTGGCGGCAGACCGCCTACAATGAGCAGTTCTTC
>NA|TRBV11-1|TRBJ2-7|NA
CASSLTTGRYEQYF
TGTGCCAGCAGCTTGACGACAGGGAGGTACGAGCAGTACTTC
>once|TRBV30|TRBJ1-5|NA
CAWRSQGSNQPQHF
TGTGCCTGGAGATCCCAGGGGAGCAATCAGCCCCAGCATTTT
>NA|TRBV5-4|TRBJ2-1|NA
CASSLGGSVYNEQFF
TGTGCCAGCAGCTTGGGGGGCTCCGTCTACAATGAGCAGTTCTTC
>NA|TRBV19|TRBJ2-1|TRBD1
CASSIGRTGSYNEQFF
TGTGCCAGTAGTATCGGCCGGACAGGGTCCTACAATGAGCAGTTCTTC
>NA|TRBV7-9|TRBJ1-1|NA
CASSLAQQTEAFF
TGTGCCAGCAGCTTAGCGCAACAAACTGAAGCTTTCTTT
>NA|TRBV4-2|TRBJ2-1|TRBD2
CASSQDWGLAGALRLNEQFF
TGTGCCAGCAGCCAAGATTGGGGACTAGCGGGAGCCCTAAGGCTCAATGAGCAGTTCTTC
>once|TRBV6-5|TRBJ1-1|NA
CASSYSRGGGTEAFF
TGTGCCAGCAGTTACTCGCGGGGAGGGGGGACTGAAGCTTTCTTT
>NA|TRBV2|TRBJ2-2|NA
CASVYYTGELFF
TGTGCCAGCGTATACTACACCGGGGAGCTGTTTTTT
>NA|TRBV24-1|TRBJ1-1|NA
CAKKRGGAEAFF
TGTGCCAAAAAAAGGGGAGGGGCTGAAGCTTTCTTT
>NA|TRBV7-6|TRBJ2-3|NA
CASSLGSSTDTQYF
TGTGCCAGCAGCTTAGGAAGCAGCACAGATACGCAGTATTTT
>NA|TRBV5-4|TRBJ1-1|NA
CASSLVAGRPTEAFF
TGTGCCAGCAGCTTGGTAGCTGGCAGACCGACTGAAGCTTTCTTT
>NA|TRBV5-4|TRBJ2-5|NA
CASSLEVSVTQETQYF
TGTGCCAGCAGCTTGGAGGTTAGCGTAACCCAAGAGACCCAGTACTTC
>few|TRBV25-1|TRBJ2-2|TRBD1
CASSGGQGTGELFF
TGTGCCAGCAGTGGCGGACAGGGGACCGGGGAGCTGTTTTTT
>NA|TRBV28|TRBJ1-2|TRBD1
CASSLAGGAYGYTF
TGTGCCAGCAGTTTAGCAGGGGGCGCCTATGGCTACACCTTC
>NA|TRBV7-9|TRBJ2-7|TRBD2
CASSLSGTSRHEQYF
TGTGCCAGCAGCTTATCCGGGACTAGTCGACACGAGCAGTACTTC
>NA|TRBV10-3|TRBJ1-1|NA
CASSARDGTEAFF
TGTGCCTCATCGGCGAGGGATGGCACTGAAGCTTTCTTT
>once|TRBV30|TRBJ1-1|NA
CAWSVQVNTEAFF
TGTGCCTGGAGTGTACAGGTGAACACTGAAGCTTTCTTT
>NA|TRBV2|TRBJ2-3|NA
CASSVAADTQYF
TGTGCCAGCAGCGTAGCGGCAGATACGCAGTATTTT
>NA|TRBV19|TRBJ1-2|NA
CASKTAGDGYTF
TGTGCCAGTAAAACAGCGGGGGATGGCTACACCTTC
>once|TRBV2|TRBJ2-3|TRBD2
CASSGLAGGDTQYF
TGTGCCAGCAGTGGACTAGCGGGGGGGGATACGCAGTATTTT
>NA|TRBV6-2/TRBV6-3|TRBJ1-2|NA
CASSYAGQGYGYTF
TGTGCCAGCAGTTACGCCGGCCAGGGGTATGGCTACACCTTC
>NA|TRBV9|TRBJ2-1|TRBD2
CASSSSGEGNEQFF
TGTGCCAGCAGCTCTAGCGGGGAAGGCAATGAGCAGTTCTTC
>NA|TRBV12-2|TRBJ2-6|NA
CASRCIPGGNNSGANVLTF
TGTGCAAGTCGTTGCATTCCAGGGGGTAACAACTCTGGGGCCAACGTCCTGACTTTC
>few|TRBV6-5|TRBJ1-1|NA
CASQSTQAEAFF
TGTGCCAGCCAATCTACCCAGGCAGAAGCTTTCTTT
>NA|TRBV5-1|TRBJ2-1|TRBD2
CASSLVVGLAYNEQFF
TGCGCCAGCAGCTTGGTGGTTGGACTAGCATACAATGAGCAGTTCTTC
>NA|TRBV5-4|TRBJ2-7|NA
CASSSSRIGGYEQYF
TGTGCCAGCAGCTCCTCAAGGATCGGGGGCTACGAGCAGTACTTC
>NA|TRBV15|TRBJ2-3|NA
CATSLGLSLTDTQYF
TGTGCCACCAGCCTCGGACTTTCCCTCACAGATACGCAGTATTTT
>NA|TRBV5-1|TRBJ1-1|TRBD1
CASSFQQTGRTEAFF
TGCGCCAGCAGCTTCCAGCAGACAGGGCGCACTGAAGCTTTCTTT
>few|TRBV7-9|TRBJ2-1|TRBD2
CASSLGETSGYYNEQFF
TGTGCCAGCAGCTTGGGCGAGACTAGCGGATACTACAATGAGCAGTTCTTC
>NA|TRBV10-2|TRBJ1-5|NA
CASSAEDGTMRLNQPQHF
TGCGCCAGCAGTGCCGAAGACGGGACAATGAGGCTTAATCAGCCCCAGCATTTT
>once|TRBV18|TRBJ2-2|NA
CASSLAAGELFF
TGTGCCAGCTCACTAGCGGCTGGGGAGCTGTTTTTT
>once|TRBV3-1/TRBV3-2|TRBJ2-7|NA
CASSQVSGDYEQYF
TGTGCCAGCAGCCAAGTCTCGGGGGACTACGAGCAGTACTTC
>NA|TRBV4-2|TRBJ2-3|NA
CASSRALSTDTQYF
TGTGCCAGCAGCCGGGCCCTGAGCACAGATACGCAGTATTTT
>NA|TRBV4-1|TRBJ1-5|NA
CASSRDPRGSNQPQHF
TGCGCCAGCAGCCGAGACCCCAGGGGCAGCAATCAGCCCCAGCATTTT
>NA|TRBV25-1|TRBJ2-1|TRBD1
CATGKQGAGNEQFF
TGTGCCACAGGGAAGCAGGGGGCTGGGAATGAGCAGTTCTTC
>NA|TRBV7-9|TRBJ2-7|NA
CASSNPKTGDYEQYF
TGTGCCAGCAGCAACCCCAAAACAGGAGACTACGAGCAGTACTTC
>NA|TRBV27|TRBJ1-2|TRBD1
CASSWGQGSGGYTF
TGTGCCAGCAGTTGGGGACAGGGGTCGGGTGGCTACACCTTC
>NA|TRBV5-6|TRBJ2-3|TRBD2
CASSARGGLSTDTQYF
TGTGCCAGCAGCGCACGGGGGGGCCTAAGCACAGATACGCAGTATTTT
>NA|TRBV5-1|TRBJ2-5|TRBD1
CASSLAGQGETQYF
TGCGCCAGCAGCTTGGCGGGACAGGGAGAGACCCAGTACTTC
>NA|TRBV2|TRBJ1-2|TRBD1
CASRNTGVVYGYTF
TGTGCCAGCAGAAATACAGGGGTGGTCTATGGCTACACCTTC
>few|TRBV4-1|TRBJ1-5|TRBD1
CASSQGTTGGVQPQHF
TGCGCCAGCAGCCAAGGTACGACAGGGGGCGTGCAGCCCCAGCATTTT
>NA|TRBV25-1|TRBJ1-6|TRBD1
CASSGTGASPLHF
TGTGCCAGCAGTGGAACAGGGGCTTCACCCCTCCACTTT
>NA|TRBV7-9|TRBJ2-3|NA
CASSPPWEPSGGNTDTQYF
TGTGCCAGCAGCCCACCTTGGGAACCTTCGGGGGGCAACACAGATACGCAGTATTTT
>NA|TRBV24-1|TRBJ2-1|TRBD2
CATSDPGLAGGNEQFF
TGTGCCACCAGTGATCCCGGACTAGCGGGGGGCAATGAGCAGTTCTTC
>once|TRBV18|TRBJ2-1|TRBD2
CASSPNKAGYNEQFF
TGTGCCAGCTCACCTAATAAAGCGGGGTACAATGAGCAGTTCTTC
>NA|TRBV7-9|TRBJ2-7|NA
CASSPGEGRRYEQYF
TGTGCCAGCAGCCCAGGGGAGGGTCGGCGGTACGAGCAGTACTTC
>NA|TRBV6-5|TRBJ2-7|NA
CASVVGAKDEQYF
TGTGCCAGCGTAGTAGGGGCGAAGGACGAGCAGTACTTC
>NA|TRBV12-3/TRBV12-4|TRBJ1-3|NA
CASNIPSGNTIYF
TGTGCCAGCAACATCCCCTCTGGAAACACCATATATTTT